A selection of T cell receptor beta chains follows, all from one sample in a study of cytomegalovirus exposure and HLA in healthy donors. The data were produced by immunoSEQ multiplex PCR, yet TCRdb's version contains in-frame clones alone and is incomplete. Here the sample spans over 100,000 clones, around three quarters being singletons. The sequencing input was PBMCs. Source of these receptors: a male donor in good health and CMV-seropositive. Both conserved end residues are part of each CDR3. Each record gives: J gene, V gene, clone size, D gene, CDR3 DNA, CDR3 protein. D genes are given only for firm matches. Size tells how often a clone was seen (once, few, many) or the class of an expanded clone, and some rows leave it out.

j_call: TRBJ2-7
v_call: TRBV5-4
clone_size: few
d_call: .
cdr3_nt: TGTGCCAGCAGCTTGGGGCAGGCCCGCGAGCAGTACTTC
cdr3_aa: CASSLGQAREQYF

j_call: TRBJ2-7
v_call: TRBV27
clone_size: .
d_call: .
cdr3_nt: TGTGCCAGCAGGTCCGGACAGCTTCGCCATACTGCCTACGAGCAGTACTTC
cdr3_aa: CASRSGQLRHTAYEQYF

j_call: TRBJ2-1
v_call: TRBV11-2
clone_size: few
d_call: TRBD1
cdr3_nt: TGTGCCAGCAGCTCCCGGGACAGGGAATTCGATGAGCAGTTCTTC
cdr3_aa: CASSSRDREFDEQFF

j_call: TRBJ2-5
v_call: TRBV10-3
clone_size: .
d_call: .
cdr3_nt: TGTGCCATCAGTGAGACAGGGACCGAGCAAGAGACCCAGTACTTC
cdr3_aa: CAISETGTEQETQYF

j_call: TRBJ2-5
v_call: TRBV27
clone_size: .
d_call: .
cdr3_nt: TGTGCTAGCAGTCCCCGGGGTGCGGGGCTAACAGAGACCCAGTACTTC
cdr3_aa: CASSPRGAGLTETQYF

j_call: TRBJ1-1
v_call: TRBV2
clone_size: once
d_call: .
cdr3_nt: TGTGCCAGCAGTTTGACAGATTCTAACACTGAAGCTTTCTTT
cdr3_aa: CASSLTDSNTEAFF

j_call: TRBJ1-2
v_call: TRBV28
clone_size: few
d_call: TRBD1
cdr3_nt: TGTGCCAGCAGGTTACCGGGACAGGCCCTGATCTATGGCTACACCTTC
cdr3_aa: CASRLPGQALIYGYTF

j_call: TRBJ1-3
v_call: TRBV2
clone_size: .
d_call: .
cdr3_nt: TGTGCCAGCACCGATCAGGACAAGTTCGCTTTTAACACCATATATTTT
cdr3_aa: CASTDQDKFAFNTIYF

j_call: TRBJ2-6
v_call: TRBV7-8
clone_size: .
d_call: .
cdr3_nt: TGTGCCAGCAGCTTGGCGGTCTACTCTGGGGCCAACGGCCTGACTTTC
cdr3_aa: CASSLAVYSGANGLTF

j_call: TRBJ1-3
v_call: TRBV27
clone_size: .
d_call: .
cdr3_nt: TGTGCCAGCAGTTTACCCCGACAGGTAACCTCTGGAAACACCATATATTTT
cdr3_aa: CASSLPRQVTSGNTIYF

j_call: TRBJ1-2
v_call: TRBV6-5
clone_size: few
d_call: TRBD1
cdr3_nt: TGTGCCAGCAGTTATTCGACAGGGGCGAACTATGGCTACACCTTC
cdr3_aa: CASSYSTGANYGYTF

j_call: TRBJ1-4
v_call: TRBV6-5
clone_size: few
d_call: TRBD1
cdr3_nt: TGTGCCAGCAGTGTAATGACAGGGTCTAATGAAAAACTGTTTTTT
cdr3_aa: CASSVMTGSNEKLFF

j_call: TRBJ2-5
v_call: TRBV14
clone_size: .
d_call: TRBD2
cdr3_nt: TGTGCCAGCGGGAAAACTAGCGGGAGCTGGGAGACCCAGTACTTC
cdr3_aa: CASGKTSGSWETQYF

j_call: TRBJ2-1
v_call: TRBV28
clone_size: .
d_call: TRBD1
cdr3_nt: TGTGCCAGCAGTTCCCCGACAGGGAGTGTCAATGAGCAGTTCTTC
cdr3_aa: CASSSPTGSVNEQFF

j_call: TRBJ2-1
v_call: TRBV18
clone_size: .
d_call: .
cdr3_nt: TGTGCCAGCTCACCGCAGGGTTTGAATGAGCAGTTCTTC
cdr3_aa: CASSPQGLNEQFF

j_call: TRBJ2-3
v_call: TRBV10-3
clone_size: few
d_call: TRBD2
cdr3_nt: TGTGCCATCAGCCTCATCGCGGGGGGGGGCACAGATACGCAGTATTTT
cdr3_aa: CAISLIAGGGTDTQYF

j_call: TRBJ2-5
v_call: TRBV29-1
clone_size: .
d_call: .
cdr3_nt: TGCAGCGTTGAGTCAGGGGAAGAGACCCAGTACTTC
cdr3_aa: CSVESGEETQYF

j_call: TRBJ2-3
v_call: TRBV7-9
clone_size: .
d_call: .
cdr3_nt: TGTTCCAGCAGCCCTTTAGATACGCAGTATTTT
cdr3_aa: CSSSPLDTQYF

j_call: TRBJ1-6
v_call: TRBV7-8
clone_size: .
d_call: .
cdr3_nt: TGTGCCAGCACCCCTAGGGGGGGCGATTCACCCCTCCACTTT
cdr3_aa: CASTPRGGDSPLHF

j_call: TRBJ2-1
v_call: TRBV7-9
clone_size: .
d_call: TRBD1
cdr3_nt: TGTGCCAGCAGCTTAGTTCTCGGGACAGGGAGGTACAATGAGCAGTTCTTC
cdr3_aa: CASSLVLGTGRYNEQFF

j_call: TRBJ2-5
v_call: TRBV4-1
clone_size: once
d_call: TRBD1
cdr3_nt: TGCGCCAGCAGCCAAGATCTGGGGACAGGGGGGGAGACCCAGTACTTC
cdr3_aa: CASSQDLGTGGETQYF

j_call: TRBJ2-3
v_call: TRBV10-3
clone_size: .
d_call: TRBD2
cdr3_nt: TGTGCCATCAGTGAGAAGATGATGGGGGAGGGTCACACAGATACGCAGTATTTT
cdr3_aa: CAISEKMMGEGHTDTQYF

j_call: TRBJ2-5
v_call: TRBV9
clone_size: few
d_call: TRBD2
cdr3_nt: TGTGCCAGCAGCCCTGCAGCGGGAGGGAGGGAGACCCAGTACTTC
cdr3_aa: CASSPAAGGRETQYF

j_call: TRBJ2-7
v_call: TRBV5-1
clone_size: .
d_call: TRBD2
cdr3_nt: TGCGCCAGCAGCTGGGGTGGGACTAGCGACTACGAGCAGTACTTC
cdr3_aa: CASSWGGTSDYEQYF

j_call: TRBJ1-2
v_call: TRBV27
clone_size: .
d_call: .
cdr3_nt: TGTGCCAGCAGTTTACGTCAGGGCGGTGGCTATGGCTACACCTTC
cdr3_aa: CASSLRQGGGYGYTF

j_call: TRBJ1-5
v_call: TRBV7-9
clone_size: few
d_call: .
cdr3_nt: TGTGCCAGCAGCTTAGATCTTCAGCCCCAGCATTTT
cdr3_aa: CASSLDLQPQHF

j_call: TRBJ2-1
v_call: TRBV5-1
clone_size: once
d_call: TRBD2
cdr3_nt: TGCGCCAGCAGCCCGTTACTAGCGGGGAGCGGAGGCAATGAGCAGTTCTTC
cdr3_aa: CASSPLLAGSGGNEQFF

j_call: TRBJ2-2
v_call: TRBV5-1
clone_size: .
d_call: TRBD2
cdr3_nt: TGCGCCAGCAGCTTGGCCGGAGCGGGGGGGTCCGGGGAGCTGTTTTTT
cdr3_aa: CASSLAGAGGSGELFF

j_call: TRBJ2-1
v_call: TRBV27
clone_size: few
d_call: TRBD1
cdr3_nt: TGTGCCAGCAGTTTTCTGGACAGGGGCAATGAGCAGTTCTTC
cdr3_aa: CASSFLDRGNEQFF

j_call: TRBJ1-5
v_call: TRBV7-9
clone_size: .
d_call: .
cdr3_nt: TGTGCCAGCAGCTTAACAGGTGATCAGCCCCAGCATTTT
cdr3_aa: CASSLTGDQPQHF

j_call: TRBJ2-7
v_call: TRBV4-2
clone_size: .
d_call: .
cdr3_nt: TGTGCCAGCAGCCAAGATTCTCACAACGAGCAGTACTTC
cdr3_aa: CASSQDSHNEQYF

j_call: TRBJ2-2
v_call: TRBV29-1
clone_size: .
d_call: .
cdr3_nt: TGCAGCGTTAAACCGTTGGGCAACACCGGGGAGCTGTTTTTT
cdr3_aa: CSVKPLGNTGELFF

j_call: TRBJ1-1
v_call: TRBV6-5
clone_size: .
d_call: TRBD1
cdr3_nt: TGTGCCAGCAGGACGGACAGGGGATTGAACACTGAAGCTTTCTTT
cdr3_aa: CASRTDRGLNTEAFF

j_call: TRBJ2-5
v_call: TRBV5-4
clone_size: .
d_call: TRBD1
cdr3_nt: TGTGCCAGCAGTGCTCCGGGACAGGGGGCACGAGGGGAGACCCAGTACTTC
cdr3_aa: CASSAPGQGARGETQYF